A selection of T cell receptor beta chains follows, all from one sample in a study of technical replicates of blood from a few donors. The assay was immunoSEQ multiplex PCR, and TCRdb's table has in-frame clones only and misses some. The sample lists 55,000 to 60,000 clones; just under 95% were seen once. The sample was PBMCs. The receptors were sampled from a human donor in good health. Some clones in this sample may be carry-over from other donors' samples. The CDR3 runs from the conserved cysteine through the conserved F or W. The order of the fields is CDR3 DNA, CDR3 protein, V gene, CDR3 length, clone size, J gene, D gene. A D gene is named only where the DNA matches it firmly. Expanded clones get a size class; other rows say once, few or many, or leave the size out.

cdr3_nt: TGTGCCAGCAGTTCACATAGCGGGAACGACGAGCAGTACTTC; cdr3_aa: CASSSHSGNDEQYF; v_call: TRBV6-5; cdr3_length: 14; clone_size: -; j_call: TRBJ2-7; d_call: TRBD2
cdr3_nt: TGTGCCAGCAGCTTAGTCTCTAGTTTAGGAGAGACCCAGTACTTC; cdr3_aa: CASSLVSSLGETQYF; v_call: TRBV11-2; cdr3_length: 15; clone_size: -; j_call: TRBJ2-5; d_call: -
cdr3_nt: TGTGCCAGCAGCGTAGGGTCTAGCGGGAGCCAGTACTTC; cdr3_aa: CASSVGSSGSQYF; v_call: TRBV9; cdr3_length: 13; clone_size: -; j_call: TRBJ2-7; d_call: TRBD2
cdr3_nt: TGTGCCAGCAGTGAAGAGGGGAGGTTTTATTCACCCCTCCACTTT; cdr3_aa: CASSEEGRFYSPLHF; v_call: TRBV6-1; cdr3_length: 15; clone_size: -; j_call: TRBJ1-6; d_call: -
cdr3_nt: TGTGCCAGCAGTTACCGAGCGGGGGGGTCTGGAAATGAGCAGTTCTTC; cdr3_aa: CASSYRAGGSGNEQFF; v_call: TRBV6-6; cdr3_length: 16; clone_size: -; j_call: TRBJ2-1; d_call: TRBD2
cdr3_nt: TGCAGCGTTGAAGCGCAGGACACTGAAGCTTTCTTT; cdr3_aa: CSVEAQDTEAFF; v_call: TRBV29-1; cdr3_length: 12; clone_size: once; j_call: TRBJ1-1; d_call: -
cdr3_nt: TGTGCCAGCAGCCTACAACAGGGGGGCTATGGCTACACCTTC; cdr3_aa: CASSLQQGGYGYTF; v_call: TRBV14; cdr3_length: 14; clone_size: -; j_call: TRBJ1-2; d_call: TRBD1
cdr3_nt: TGTGCCAGCAGCGGAGCGAACACCGGGGAGCTGTTTTTT; cdr3_aa: CASSGANTGELFF; v_call: TRBV11-2; cdr3_length: 13; clone_size: -; j_call: TRBJ2-2; d_call: -
cdr3_nt: TGTGCCAGCAGCCGCTTCGACAGGAAGGGCATTCAGTACTTC; cdr3_aa: CASSRFDRKGIQYF; v_call: TRBV7-2; cdr3_length: 14; clone_size: -; j_call: TRBJ2-4; d_call: -
cdr3_nt: TGTGCCAGCAGTTTTGTGGGACAGGGGAGTTACAATGAGCAGTTCTTC; cdr3_aa: CASSFVGQGSYNEQFF; v_call: TRBV27; cdr3_length: 16; clone_size: -; j_call: TRBJ2-1; d_call: TRBD1
cdr3_nt: TGTGCCAGCAGTGAAAGACTAGCGGGAGCTGGGGCCAACGTCCTGACTTTC; cdr3_aa: CASSERLAGAGANVLTF; v_call: TRBV6-1; cdr3_length: 17; clone_size: -; j_call: TRBJ2-6; d_call: TRBD2
cdr3_nt: TGTGCCAGCCAGCCGGGACACAACTCTGGAAACACCATATATTTT; cdr3_aa: CASQPGHNSGNTIYF; v_call: TRBV6-1; cdr3_length: 15; clone_size: once; j_call: TRBJ1-3; d_call: -
cdr3_nt: TGTGCCAGCAGCTTGACAGGGGTGGACGGGGAGCTGTTTTTT; cdr3_aa: CASSLTGVDGELFF; v_call: TRBV5-6; cdr3_length: 14; clone_size: -; j_call: TRBJ2-2; d_call: TRBD1
cdr3_nt: TGCGCCAGCAGGGACGGGGGGGAGTGGAATGAGCAGTTCTTC; cdr3_aa: CASRDGGEWNEQFF; v_call: TRBV5-1; cdr3_length: 14; clone_size: -; j_call: TRBJ2-1; d_call: TRBD2
cdr3_nt: TGTGCCAGCAGTTACTCCCCCGTTCGAGGAGGGGAGCAGTACTTC; cdr3_aa: CASSYSPVRGGEQYF; v_call: TRBV6-5; cdr3_length: 15; clone_size: -; j_call: TRBJ2-7; d_call: -
cdr3_nt: TGTGCCAGCAGAAAACAGGGTGCCCACGAGCAGTACTTC; cdr3_aa: CASRKQGAHEQYF; v_call: TRBV6-6; cdr3_length: 13; clone_size: -; j_call: TRBJ2-7; d_call: -
cdr3_nt: TGTGCCAGCGGAGTGACGGGTAGATACACTGAAGCTTTCTTT; cdr3_aa: CASGVTGRYTEAFF; v_call: TRBV5-4; cdr3_length: 14; clone_size: -; j_call: TRBJ1-1; d_call: -
cdr3_nt: TGTGCCAGCAGTTCTTATGAGACCCAGTACTTC; cdr3_aa: CASSSYETQYF; v_call: TRBV6-5; cdr3_length: 11; clone_size: few; j_call: TRBJ2-5; d_call: -
cdr3_nt: TGTGCCAGCAGCACGCGCATCGGCTACGAGCAGTACTTC; cdr3_aa: CASSTRIGYEQYF; v_call: TRBV7-9; cdr3_length: 13; clone_size: -; j_call: TRBJ2-7; d_call: -
cdr3_nt: TGTGCCATCAGTGCTGGACAGGGAATTGGCTACACCTTC; cdr3_aa: CAISAGQGIGYTF; v_call: TRBV10-3; cdr3_length: 13; clone_size: -; j_call: TRBJ1-2; d_call: TRBD1
cdr3_nt: TGTGCCAGCAGGACGGGACAGAGCTCCTACGAGCAGTACTTC; cdr3_aa: CASRTGQSSYEQYF; v_call: TRBV6-1; cdr3_length: 14; clone_size: -; j_call: TRBJ2-7; d_call: TRBD1
cdr3_nt: TGCGCCAGCAGCTTGGATGGCAGCTCCTACGAGCAGTACTTC; cdr3_aa: CASSLDGSSYEQYF; v_call: TRBV5-1; cdr3_length: 14; clone_size: once; j_call: TRBJ2-7; d_call: -
cdr3_nt: TGTGCCAGCAGGCCGCGAGGGGGGGGAGAGACCCAGTACTTC; cdr3_aa: CASRPRGGGETQYF; v_call: TRBV2; cdr3_length: 14; clone_size: once; j_call: TRBJ2-5; d_call: -